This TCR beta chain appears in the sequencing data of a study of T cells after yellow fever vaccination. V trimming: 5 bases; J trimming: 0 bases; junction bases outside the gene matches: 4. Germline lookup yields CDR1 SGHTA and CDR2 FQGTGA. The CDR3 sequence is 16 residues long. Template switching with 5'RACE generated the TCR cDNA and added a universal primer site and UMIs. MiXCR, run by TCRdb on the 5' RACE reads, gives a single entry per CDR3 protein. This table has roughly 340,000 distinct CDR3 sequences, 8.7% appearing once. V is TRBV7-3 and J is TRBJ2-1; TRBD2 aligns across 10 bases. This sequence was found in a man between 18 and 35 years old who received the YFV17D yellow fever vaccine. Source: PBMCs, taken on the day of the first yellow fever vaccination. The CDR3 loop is CASSPIAGGSYNEQFF. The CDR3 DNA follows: TGTGCCAGCAGCCCCATAGCGGGGGGCTCCTACAATGAGCAGTTCTTC.